A single sample gave rise to the 5 T cell receptor beta chains below, sequenced in a study of human T cells and chemical hapten exposure. Time point reported: healthy volunteer bleed at 6 weeks. Unfractionated whole blood was the source from which total RNA was extracted. Each CDR3 protein is one row after TCRdb ran MiXCR on the RACE reads. Here the sample spans under 90,000 distinct CDR3 sequences, 7% to 9% being singletons. The specimen was whole blood. The receptors come from a male donor in good health. Some clones in this sample may be carry-over from other donors' samples.

This clonotype has more than one count but fewer than ten. The chain carries TRBV6-4 and TRBJ2-1; D not resolved. Looked up from germline, CDR1 is MRHNA and CDR2 is SNTAGT. V shed 2 bases and J shed 3 bases, with 14 bases lying between them. This CDR3 is 16 amino acids long. The DNA for the CDR3 is TGTGCCAGCAGTGACCTAAGTACGGCGGACTACAATGAGCAGTTCTTC. Its translation: CASSDLSTADYNEQFF.

This sequence joins TRBV18 and TRBJ2-7; D not certain. CDR1 and CDR2 from the germline V gene are KGHSH and LQKENI. This CDR3 region has 12 residues. V lost 2 bases and J 5 bases, leaving 7 bases between the germline ends. CDR3 coding DNA: TGTGCCAGCTCACCAATAAGAGACGAGCAGTACTTC. Its translation: CASSPIRDEQYF.

The V call is TRBV7-9, the J call TRBJ1-5; no definite D call. Germline lookup yields CDR1 SEHNR and CDR2 FQNEAQ (reference sequence). The CDR3 is made up of 14 amino acids. Trimming left V 5 bases short and J 7 bases short, with 15 bases between. The CDR3 region has the DNA TGTGCCAGCAGCGGGCAGGAAGGAGCCCAGCCCCAGCATTTT. Its translation is CASSGQEGAQPQHF.

This clonotype was counted many times. The V gene is TRBV7-9, the J gene TRBJ2-5; possibly TRBD2 for D (5 bases). V dropped 4 bases and J dropped 5 bases, with 5 bases sitting between them. In germline, CDR1 is SEHNR, CDR2 FQNEAQ (reference sequence). This CDR3 has 11 amino acids. CDR3 sequence: CASSSGETQYF. The CDR3, as DNA: TGTGCCAGCAGCTCGGGGGAGACCCAGTACTTC.

This rearrangement joins TRBV27 to TRBJ1-6; D is unresolved. Germline V CDR1 and CDR2: MNHEY, SMNVEV (reference sequence). The CDR3 length is 14 residues. V shed 3 bases and J shed 1 base, with 4 bases lying between them. CDR3 sequence: CASSFGSYNSPLHF. In DNA, the CDR3 is TGTGCCAGCAGTTTCGGATCCTATAATTCACCCCTCCACTTT.